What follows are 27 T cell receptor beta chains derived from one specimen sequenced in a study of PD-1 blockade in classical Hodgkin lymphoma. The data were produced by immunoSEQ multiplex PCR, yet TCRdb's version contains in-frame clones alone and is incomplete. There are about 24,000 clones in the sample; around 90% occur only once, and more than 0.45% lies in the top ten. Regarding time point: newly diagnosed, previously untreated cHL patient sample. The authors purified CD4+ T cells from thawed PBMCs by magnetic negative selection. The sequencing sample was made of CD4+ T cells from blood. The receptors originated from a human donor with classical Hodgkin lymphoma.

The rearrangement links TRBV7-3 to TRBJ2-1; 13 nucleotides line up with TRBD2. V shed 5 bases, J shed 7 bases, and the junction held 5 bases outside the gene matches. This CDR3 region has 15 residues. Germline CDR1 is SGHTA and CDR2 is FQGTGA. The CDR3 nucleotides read TGTGCCAGCAGCCCCACTAGCGGGGGGGCGAATGAGCAGTTCTTC. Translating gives CASSPTSGGANEQFF.

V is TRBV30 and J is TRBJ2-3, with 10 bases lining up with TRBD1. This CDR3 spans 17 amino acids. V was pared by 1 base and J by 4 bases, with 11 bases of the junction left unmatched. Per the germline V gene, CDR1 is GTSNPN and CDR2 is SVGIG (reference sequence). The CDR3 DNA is TGTGCCTGGAGTGAAGGGGGACAGGGGCGCCTGTCAGATACGCAGTATTTT. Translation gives CAWSEGGQGRLSDTQYF.

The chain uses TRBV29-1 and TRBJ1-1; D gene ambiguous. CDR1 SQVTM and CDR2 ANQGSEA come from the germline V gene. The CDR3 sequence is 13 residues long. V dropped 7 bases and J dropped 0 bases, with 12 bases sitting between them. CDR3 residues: CSARSQLNTEAFF. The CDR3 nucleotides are TGCAGCGCCCGGTCACAGCTGAACACTGAAGCTTTCTTT. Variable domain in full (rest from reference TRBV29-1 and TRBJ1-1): SAVISQKPSRDICQRGTSLTIQCQVDSQVTMMFWYRQQPGQSLTLIATANQGSEATYESGFVIDKFPISRPNLTFSTLTVSNMSPEDSSIYLCSARSQLNTEAFFGQGTRLTVV.

The CDR3 sequence: CSCIRVSEAFF. The CDR3 coding sequence is TGCAGTTGCATTAGAGTTTCTGAAGCTTTCTTT. The V gene is TRBV20-1, the J gene TRBJ1-1, with D uncertain. The CDR3 spans 11 residues. V was cut by 8 bases and J by 6 bases, with 13 bases left in between. From germline, CDR1 is DFQATT and CDR2 SNEGSKA (reference sequence).

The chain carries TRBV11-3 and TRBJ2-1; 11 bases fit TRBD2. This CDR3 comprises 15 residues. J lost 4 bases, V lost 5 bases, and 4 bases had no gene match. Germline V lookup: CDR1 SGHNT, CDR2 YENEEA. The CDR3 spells CASSILAGGYNEQFF. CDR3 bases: TGTGCCAGCAGCATCCTAGCGGGGGGTTACAATGAGCAGTTCTTC.

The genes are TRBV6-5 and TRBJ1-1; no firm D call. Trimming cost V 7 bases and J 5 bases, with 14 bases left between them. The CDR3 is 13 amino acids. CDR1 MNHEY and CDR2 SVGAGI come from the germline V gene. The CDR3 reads CASIREFGTEAFF. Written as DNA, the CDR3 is TGTGCCAGCATCCGAGAGTTTGGGACTGAAGCTTTCTTT.

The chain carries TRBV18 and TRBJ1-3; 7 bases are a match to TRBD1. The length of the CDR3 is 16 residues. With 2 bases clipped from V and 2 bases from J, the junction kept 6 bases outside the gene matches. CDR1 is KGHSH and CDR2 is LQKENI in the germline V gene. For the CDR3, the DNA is TGTGCCAGCTCACCAAACCAAAGGGGGCCTGGAAACACCATATATTTT. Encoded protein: CASSPNQRGPGNTIYF.

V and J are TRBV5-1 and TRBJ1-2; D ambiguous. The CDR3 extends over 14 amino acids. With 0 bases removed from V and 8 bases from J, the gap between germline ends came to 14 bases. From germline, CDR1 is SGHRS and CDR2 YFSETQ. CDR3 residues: CASSLGNVFEGYTF. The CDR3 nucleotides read TGCGCCAGCAGCTTGGGTAACGTTTTTGAGGGCTACACCTTC.

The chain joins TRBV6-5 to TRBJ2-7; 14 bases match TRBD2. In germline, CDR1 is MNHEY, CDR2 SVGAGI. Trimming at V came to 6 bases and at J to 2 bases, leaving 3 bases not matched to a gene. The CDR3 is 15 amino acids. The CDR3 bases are TGTGCCAGCAGACGACTAGCGGGGGGGCCCTACGAGCAGTACTTC. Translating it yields CASRRLAGGPYEQYF.

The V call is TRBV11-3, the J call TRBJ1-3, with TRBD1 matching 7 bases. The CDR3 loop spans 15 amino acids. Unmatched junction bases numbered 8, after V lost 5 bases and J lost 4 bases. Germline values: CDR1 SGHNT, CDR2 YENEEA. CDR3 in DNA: TGTGCCAGCAGCCGAGACAGGGTGGGAGGAAACACCATATATTTT. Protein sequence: CASSRDRVGGNTIYF.

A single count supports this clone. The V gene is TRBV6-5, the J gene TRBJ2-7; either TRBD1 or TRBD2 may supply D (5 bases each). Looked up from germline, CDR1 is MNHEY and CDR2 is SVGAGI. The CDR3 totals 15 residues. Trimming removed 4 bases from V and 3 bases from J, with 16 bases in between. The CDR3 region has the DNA TGTGCCAGCAGTTCTGGCCGGGACGGTCACTACGAGCAGTACTTC. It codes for CASSSGRDGHYEQYF.

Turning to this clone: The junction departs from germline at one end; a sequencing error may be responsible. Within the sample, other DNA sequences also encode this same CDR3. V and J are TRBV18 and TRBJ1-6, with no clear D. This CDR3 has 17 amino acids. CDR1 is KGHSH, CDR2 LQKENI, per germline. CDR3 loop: CASSPDGLRGWNSPLHF. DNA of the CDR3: TGCGCCAGCTCACCAGATGGTTTACGGGGTTGGAATTCACCCCTCCACTTT.

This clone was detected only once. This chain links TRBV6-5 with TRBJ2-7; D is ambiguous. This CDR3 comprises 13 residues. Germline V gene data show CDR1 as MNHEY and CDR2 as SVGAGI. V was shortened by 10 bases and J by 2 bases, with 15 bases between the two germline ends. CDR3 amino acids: CATAAGPTYEQYF. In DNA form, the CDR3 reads TGTGCCACCGCCGCTGGGCCAACCTACGAGCAGTACTTC.

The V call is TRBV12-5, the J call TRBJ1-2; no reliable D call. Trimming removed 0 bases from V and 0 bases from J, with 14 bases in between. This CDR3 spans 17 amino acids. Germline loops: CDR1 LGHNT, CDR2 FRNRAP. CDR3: CASGLVQLAGANYGYTF. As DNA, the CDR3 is TGTGCTAGTGGTTTGGTACAATTGGCGGGAGCTAACTATGGCTACACCTTC.

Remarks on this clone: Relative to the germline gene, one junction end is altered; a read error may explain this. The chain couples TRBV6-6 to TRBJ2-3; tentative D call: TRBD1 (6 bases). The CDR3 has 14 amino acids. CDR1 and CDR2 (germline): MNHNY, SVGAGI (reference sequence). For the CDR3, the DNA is TGTGCCAGCACTTACGGACAGTACACAGATACGCAGTATTTT. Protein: CASTYGQYTDTQYF.

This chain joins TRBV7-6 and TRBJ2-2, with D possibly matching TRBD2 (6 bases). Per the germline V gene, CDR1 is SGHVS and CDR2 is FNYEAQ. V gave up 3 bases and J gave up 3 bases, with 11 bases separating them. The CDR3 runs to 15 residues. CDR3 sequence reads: CASSFGEEDTGELFF. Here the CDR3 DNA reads TGTGCCAGCAGCTTCGGGGAGGAGGACACCGGGGAGCTGTTTTTT.

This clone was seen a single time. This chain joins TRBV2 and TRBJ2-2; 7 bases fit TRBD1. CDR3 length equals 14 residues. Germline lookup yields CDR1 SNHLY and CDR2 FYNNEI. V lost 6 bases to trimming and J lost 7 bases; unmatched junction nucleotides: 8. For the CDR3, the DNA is TGTGCCAGCAGCCGAGACAGGGCGAACGGGGAGCTGTTTTTT. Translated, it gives CASSRDRANGELFF. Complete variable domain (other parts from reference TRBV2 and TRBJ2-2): EPEVTQTPSHQVTQMGQEVILRCVPISNHLYFYWYRQILGQKVEFLVSFYNNEISEKSEIFDDQFSVERPDGSNFTLKIRSTKLEDSAMYFCASSRDRANGELFFGEGSRLTVL.

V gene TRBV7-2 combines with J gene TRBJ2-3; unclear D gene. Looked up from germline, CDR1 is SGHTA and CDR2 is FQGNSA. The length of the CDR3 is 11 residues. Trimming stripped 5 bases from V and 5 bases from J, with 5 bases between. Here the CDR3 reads CASSPLDTQYF. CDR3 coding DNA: TGTGCCAGCAGCCCTCTAGATACGCAGTATTTT. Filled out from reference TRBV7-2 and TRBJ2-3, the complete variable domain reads GAGVSQSPSNKVTEKGKDVELRCDPISGHTALYWYRQSLGQGLEFLIYFQGNSAPDKSGLPSDRFSAERTGGSVSTLTIQRTQQEDSAVYLCASSPLDTQYFGPGTRLTVL.

In DNA, the CDR3 is TGCGCCAGCAGCTTGGCGGTTCGGCAGGGGGCACCCCCTAACACCGGGGAGCTGTTTTTT. This encodes CASSLAVRQGAPPNTGELFF. The chain couples TRBV5-1 to TRBJ2-2, with 8 nucleotides matching TRBD1. Germline-derived CDR1 and CDR2 are SGHRS and YFSETQ. The CDR3 runs 20 residues. Trimming took 0 bases from V and 2 from J; bases not matched to a gene: 15.

The CDR3 DNA reads TGTGCCAGCAGTCCTACGGGGACCCCGGAGACCCAGTACTTC. Translation gives CASSPTGTPETQYF. The chain has TRBV28 and TRBJ2-5, with D possibly called TRBD1 or TRBD2 (5 bases each). The ends were cut back, 5 bases at V and 5 bases at J, with 15 bases in the middle. The CDR3 has 14 residues. The germline V gene has CDR1 MDHEN and CDR2 SYDVKM.

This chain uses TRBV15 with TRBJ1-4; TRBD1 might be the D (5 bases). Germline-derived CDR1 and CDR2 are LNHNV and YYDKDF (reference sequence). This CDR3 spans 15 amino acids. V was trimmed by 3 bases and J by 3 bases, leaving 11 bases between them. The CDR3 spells CATSRFGGSNEKLFF. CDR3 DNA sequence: TGTGCCACCAGCAGGTTTGGGGGGTCTAATGAAAAACTGTTTTTT.

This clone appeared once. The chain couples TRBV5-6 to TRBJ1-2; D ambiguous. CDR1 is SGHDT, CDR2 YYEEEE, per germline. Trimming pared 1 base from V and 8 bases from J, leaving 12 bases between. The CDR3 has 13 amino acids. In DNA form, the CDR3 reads TGTGCCAGCAGCTTGAAAGTGTTGAGCGGCTACACCTTC. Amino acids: CASSLKVLSGYTF.

The CDR3 reads CAWSVSVGDQPQHF. The CDR3 DNA reads as TGTGCCTGGAGTGTGTCAGTTGGCGATCAGCCCCAGCATTTT. The chain carries TRBV30 and TRBJ1-5; the D is unclear. Deletions cut 0 bases from V and 5 bases from J, with 11 bases between. Per the germline V gene, CDR1 is GTSNPN and CDR2 is SVGIG (reference sequence). This CDR3 contains 14 residues.

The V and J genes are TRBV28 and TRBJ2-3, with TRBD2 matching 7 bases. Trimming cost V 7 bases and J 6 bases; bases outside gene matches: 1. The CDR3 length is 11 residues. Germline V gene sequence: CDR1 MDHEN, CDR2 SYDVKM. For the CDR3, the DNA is TGTGCCAGCATGGGAGGGGATACGCAGTATTTT. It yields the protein CASMGGDTQYF.

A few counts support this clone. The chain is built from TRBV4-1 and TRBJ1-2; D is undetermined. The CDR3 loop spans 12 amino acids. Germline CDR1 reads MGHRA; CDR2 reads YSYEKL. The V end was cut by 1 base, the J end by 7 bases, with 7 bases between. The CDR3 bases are TGCGCCAGCAGCCAAGGGGTTGGTGGCTACACCTTC. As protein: CASSQGVGGYTF.

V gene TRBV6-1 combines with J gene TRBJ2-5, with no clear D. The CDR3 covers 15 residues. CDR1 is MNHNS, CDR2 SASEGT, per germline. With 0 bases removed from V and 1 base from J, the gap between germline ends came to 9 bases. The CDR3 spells CASSEAWAAQETQYF. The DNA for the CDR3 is TGTGCCAGCAGTGAAGCGTGGGCAGCCCAAGAGACCCAGTACTTC.

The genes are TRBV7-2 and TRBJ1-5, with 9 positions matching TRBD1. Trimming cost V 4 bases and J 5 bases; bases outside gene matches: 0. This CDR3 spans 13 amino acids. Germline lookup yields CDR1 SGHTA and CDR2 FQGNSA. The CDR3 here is CASSWDRDQPQHF. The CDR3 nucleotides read TGTGCCAGCAGCTGGGACAGGGATCAGCCCCAGCATTTT. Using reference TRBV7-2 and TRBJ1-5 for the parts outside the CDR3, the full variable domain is GAGVSQSPSNKVTEKGKDVELRCDPISGHTALYWYRQSLGQGLEFLIYFQGNSAPDKSGLPSDRFSAERTGGSVSTLTIQRTQQEDSAVYLCASSWDRDQPQHFGDGTRLSIL.